Below are 24 T cell receptor beta chains sequenced from a single sample in a study of blood T cell repertoires in COVID-19. Profiled with immunoSEQ multiplex PCR; TCRdb holds only in-frame clones, not every one. The profile shows some 130,000 clones, more than 60% of them singletons. Input material: peripheral blood. The receptors here all came from an older woman with acute or convalescent COVID-19.

The chain employs TRBV5-1 and TRBJ2-1; 15 nucleotides match TRBD2. Germline assignment: CDR1 SGHRS and CDR2 YFSETQ. With 4 bases clipped from V and 9 bases from J, the junction kept 5 bases outside the gene matches. The CDR3 has 15 amino acids. The CDR3 DNA sequence: TGCGCCAGCAGCCCGGGACTAGCGGGAGGCACTGAGCAGTTCTTC. It encodes CASSPGLAGGTEQFF.

The V and J genes are TRBV3-1 (or the pseudogene TRBV3-2) and TRBJ2-1, with 10 positions matching TRBD2. Trimming at V came to 4 bases and at J to 4 bases, leaving 10 bases not matched to a gene. Germline-derived CDR1 and CDR2 are LGHDT and YNNKEL (reference sequence). The CDR3 has 17 amino acids. CDR3: CASSPKVAGGKYNEQFF. The CDR3, as DNA: TGTGCCAGCAGCCCCAAGGTAGCGGGGGGAAAGTACAATGAGCAGTTCTTC.

This clone was observed a handful of times. The chain uses TRBV15 and TRBJ1-4; the match to TRBD1 covers 10 bases. The CDR3 consists of 14 residues. Per the germline V gene, CDR1 is LNHNV and CDR2 is YYDKDF (reference sequence). J gave up 7 bases and V 5 bases, and 4 bases lay outside the gene matches. The CDR3 DNA is TGTGCCACCAGCTCGGGACAGGGGAGTGAAAAACTGTTTTTT. It yields the protein CATSSGQGSEKLFF.

Details on this clone: A read error may be the cause here, since a much bigger clone is one base away. The rearrangement links TRBV5-1 to TRBJ2-2, with D perhaps matching TRBD1 (6 bases). Looked up from germline, CDR1 is SGHRS and CDR2 is YFSETQ. There are 13 residues in the CDR3. V dropped 4 bases and J dropped 5 bases, with 9 bases sitting between them. DNA of the CDR3: TGCGCCAGCAGCACTACAGGGACCGGGGAGCTGTTTTTT. This sequence encodes CASSTTGTGELFF.

This chain links TRBV3-1 (or the pseudogene TRBV3-2) with TRBJ2-1; TRBD2 is a possible D gene (7 bases). V was shortened by 0 bases and J by 4 bases, with 19 bases between the two germline ends. Germline CDR1 LGHDT, CDR2 YNNKEL (reference sequence). This CDR3 contains 18 residues. CDR3 in DNA: TGTGCCAGCAGCCAAGATCATCGGGGGCTAGCGGTGTACAATGAGCAGTTCTTC. Translation: CASSQDHRGLAVYNEQFF.

The genes are TRBV5-1 and TRBJ1-2; 7 bases map to TRBD1. Germline V CDR1 and CDR2: SGHRS, YFSETQ. Germline trimming cut 4 bases from V and 8 bases from J; bases unmatched to any gene: 14. The CDR3 consists of 15 residues. CDR3 coding DNA: TGCGCCAGCAGCCGGCCGGGACAGCTTACTGAGGGCTACACCTTC. Translating gives CASSRPGQLTEGYTF.

This clone was detected only once. This chain joins TRBV6-5 and TRBJ1-5; D is uncertain. V was pared by 6 bases and J by 2 bases, with 8 bases between. Germline V gene lookup returns CDR1 MNHEY and CDR2 SVGAGI. The CDR3 covers 13 residues. This CDR3 is CASSYQGNQPQHF. The CDR3 DNA follows: TGTGCCAGCAGCTATCAGGGCAATCAGCCCCAGCATTTT.

The sample holds one count of this clone. The CDR3 is CASIEGGDSSYEQYF. The DNA for the CDR3 is TGTGCCAGCATCGAAGGGGGGGACTCGTCCTACGAGCAGTACTTC. The chain couples TRBV5-4 to TRBJ2-7, with D possibly TRBD2 on 7 matching bases. Germline loops: CDR1 SGHNT, CDR2 YYREEE (reference sequence). CDR3 length: 15 amino acids. V lost 6 bases and J 1 base, leaving 17 bases between the germline ends.

The chain links TRBV7-8 to TRBJ1-4; TRBD1 matches at 7 bases. In germline, CDR1 is SGHVS, CDR2 FQNEAQ. Unmatched junction bases numbered 2, after V lost 4 bases and J lost 0 bases. This CDR3 comprises 15 residues. CDR3 protein: CASSSTGATNEKLFF. As DNA, the CDR3 is TGTGCCAGCAGCTCCACAGGGGCAACTAATGAAAAACTGTTTTTT.

This clone has only a few counts. The genes are TRBV6-1 and TRBJ2-2, with 8 nucleotides matching TRBD1. The germline V gene has CDR1 MNHNS and CDR2 SASEGT. The V and J ends lost 2 bases and 4 bases, in that order; junction bases with no gene match: 3. The CDR3 has 15 residues. CDR3 bases: TGTGCCAGCAGTGAAAGACAGGGGCTCACCGGGGAGCTGTTTTTT. Its translation is CASSERQGLTGELFF.

The chain has TRBV19 and TRBJ1-6, with TRBD1 matching 8 bases. The CDR3 is made up of 15 amino acids. The germline gives CDR1 LNHDA, CDR2 SQIVND (reference sequence). Trimming took 5 bases from V and 7 from J; bases not matched to a gene: 7. CDR3 loop: CASSAYRGNNSPLHF. DNA for the CDR3: TGTGCCAGTAGTGCCTACAGGGGGAACAATTCACCCCTCCACTTT.

V usage is TRBV3-1 (or the pseudogene TRBV3-2) and J usage is TRBJ1-5; 7 bases line up with TRBD1. The junction had 12 bases not matched to a gene; V was cut back by 4 bases and J by 9 bases. CDR3 length: 15 amino acids. Per germline, CDR1 LGHDT and CDR2 YNNKEL (reference sequence). The CDR3 reads CASSPRGPGEGPQHF. The CDR3 bases are TGTGCCAGCAGCCCTAGGGGGCCCGGGGAAGGGCCCCAGCATTTT.

CDR3 protein: CASRQTGGNEQFF. CDR3 in DNA: TGTGCCAGCAGGCAAACGGGGGGCAATGAGCAGTTCTTC. The chain recombines TRBV6-5 with TRBJ2-1, with 7 bases matching TRBD2. The CDR3 runs to 13 residues. The ends lost 6 bases at V and 6 bases at J; junction bases unmatched: 5. The V gene's germline CDR1 is MNHEY and CDR2 SVGAGI.

J is TRBJ2-3 and V is TRBV24-1, with TRBD1 matching 8 bases. The germline gives CDR1 KGHDR, CDR2 SFDVKD. The CDR3 extends over 16 amino acids. Trimming at V came to 3 bases and at J to 4 bases, leaving 8 bases not matched to a gene. The CDR3 is CATSDPGGEAADTQYF. In DNA form, the CDR3 reads TGTGCCACCAGTGATCCAGGGGGCGAGGCTGCAGATACGCAGTATTTT.

The chain combines TRBV2 with TRBJ1-6, with TRBD1 matching over 9 bases. Germline V gene data show CDR1 as SNHLY and CDR2 as FYNNEI. The CDR3 extends over 16 amino acids. J gave up 3 bases and V 3 bases, and 3 bases lay outside the gene matches. The CDR3 nucleotides are TGTGCCAGCAGTGAGGGGACAGGGATCTATAATTCACCCCTCCACTTT. This encodes CASSEGTGIYNSPLHF.

J is TRBJ1-5 and V is TRBV7-2; D possibly corresponds to TRBD1 (6 bases). This CDR3 is built from 13 residues. Germline values: CDR1 SGHTA, CDR2 FQGNSA. Trimming pared 4 bases from V and 4 bases from J, leaving 8 bases between. In DNA, the CDR3 is TGTGCCAGCAGCTATAGGGGGAATCAGCCCCAGCATTTT. It specifies CASSYRGNQPQHF.

The J gene is TRBJ1-5, the V gene TRBV12-3 or TRBV12-4; D remains ambiguous. V gave up 6 bases and J gave up 5 bases, with 8 bases separating them. This CDR3 has 12 residues. CDR3: CASSPVHQPQHF. Here the CDR3 DNA reads TGTGCCAGCAGCCCGGTCCATCAGCCCCAGCATTTT.

There are many counts of this clone. The rearrangement links TRBV27 to TRBJ2-7; a possible D gene is TRBD1 (5 bases). The V end lost 4 bases, the J end lost 4 bases, and 17 bases lay between the germline ends. CDR1 is MNHEY, CDR2 SMNVEV, per germline (reference sequence). This CDR3 is built from 15 residues. This CDR3 is CASSSLTDLPYEQYF. The CDR3, as DNA: TGTGCCAGCAGTTCCTTGACAGATTTACCTTACGAGCAGTACTTC.

The chain joins TRBV18 to TRBJ2-1; 10 positions match TRBD2. The CDR3 has 19 residues. V lost 1 base, J lost 0 bases, and 9 bases stayed unmatched. Per the germline V gene, CDR1 is KGHSH and CDR2 is LQKENI. The CDR3 region has the DNA TGTGCCAGCTCACCACGTCGGACTAGCGGTTACGGCTCCTACAATGAGCAGTTCTTC. Encoded protein: CASSPRRTSGYGSYNEQFF. Combining the CDR3 with reference TRBV18 and TRBJ2-1 gives the whole variable domain NAGVMQNPRHLVRRRGQEARLRCSPMKGHSHVYWYRQLPEEGLKFMVYLQKENIIDESGMPKERFSAEFPKEGPSILRIQQVVRGDSAAYFCASSPRRTSGYGSYNEQFFGPGTRLTVL.

The chain is built from TRBV4-2 and TRBJ2-2; TRBD2 aligns across 9 bases. Germline values: CDR1 LGHNA, CDR2 YNFKEQ. The CDR3 loop spans 16 amino acids. With 1 base clipped from V and 2 bases from J, the junction kept 2 bases outside the gene matches. DNA for the CDR3: TGTGCCAGCAGCCAAGTTAGCGGGAGTAACACCGGGGAGCTGTTTTTT. Translating gives CASSQVSGSNTGELFF.

J is TRBJ1-4 and V is TRBV5-1; 8 nucleotides match TRBD1. CDR3 length: 15 amino acids. Losses at the gene ends were 3 bases for V and 6 bases for J; bases not matched to a gene: 7. Germline V gene lookup returns CDR1 SGHRS and CDR2 YFSETQ. The CDR3 nucleotides read TGCGCCAGCAGCTGGCGGACAGGGTCGGATGAAAAACTGTTTTTT. Its translation: CASSWRTGSDEKLFF. The variable domain in full, with the rest retrieved from reference TRBV5-1 and TRBJ1-4, is KAGVTQTPRYLIKTRGQQVTLSCSPISGHRSVSWYQQTPGQGLQFLFEYFSETQRNKGNFPGRFSGRQFSNSRSEMNVSTLELGDSALYLCASSWRTGSDEKLFFGSGTQLSVL.

This chain links TRBV5-4 with TRBJ2-3, with 13 bases matching TRBD2. Germline V gives CDR1 SGHNT, CDR2 YYREEE (reference sequence). V trimming: 0 bases; J trimming: 2 bases; junction bases outside the gene matches: 9. CDR3 length equals 19 residues. CDR3 sequence (DNA): TGTGCCAGCAGCTTGGCCGGGACTAGCGGGATTATCCTCACAGATACGCAGTATTTT. It specifies CASSLAGTSGIILTDTQYF.

This sequence joins TRBV18 and TRBJ2-2; D not certain. The V end was cut by 6 bases, the J end by 3 bases, with 5 bases between. Germline values: CDR1 KGHSH, CDR2 LQKENI. The CDR3 loop spans 12 amino acids. The CDR3 sequence: CASSYDTGELFF. The CDR3 DNA is TGTGCCAGCTCCTACGACACCGGGGAGCTGTTTTTT.

This clone was detected many times. This sequence joins TRBV25-1 and TRBJ1-4, with no clear D. The CDR3 spans 14 residues. Trimming pared 4 bases from V and 0 bases from J, leaving 6 bases between. Germline assignment: CDR1 MGHDK and CDR2 SYGVNS. The CDR3 reads CASSGHPTNEKLFF. CDR3 DNA sequence: TGTGCCAGCAGTGGACACCCAACTAATGAAAAACTGTTTTTT.